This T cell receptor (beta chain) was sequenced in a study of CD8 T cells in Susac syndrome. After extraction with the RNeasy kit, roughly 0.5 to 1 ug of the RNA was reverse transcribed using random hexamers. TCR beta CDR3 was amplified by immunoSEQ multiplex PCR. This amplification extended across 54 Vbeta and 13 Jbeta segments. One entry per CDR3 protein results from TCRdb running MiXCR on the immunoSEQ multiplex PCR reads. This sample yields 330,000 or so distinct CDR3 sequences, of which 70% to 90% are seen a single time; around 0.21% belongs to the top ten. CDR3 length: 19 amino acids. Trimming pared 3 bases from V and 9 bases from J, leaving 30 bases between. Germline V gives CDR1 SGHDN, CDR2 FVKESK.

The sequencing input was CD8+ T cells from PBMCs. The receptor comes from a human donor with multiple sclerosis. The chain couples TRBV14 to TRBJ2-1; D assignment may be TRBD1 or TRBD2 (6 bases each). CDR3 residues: CASSHTGTYGGIELREQFF. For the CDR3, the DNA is TGTGCCAGCAGCCATACAGGGACTTACGGCGGGATCGAACTCCGTGAGCAGTTCTTC.